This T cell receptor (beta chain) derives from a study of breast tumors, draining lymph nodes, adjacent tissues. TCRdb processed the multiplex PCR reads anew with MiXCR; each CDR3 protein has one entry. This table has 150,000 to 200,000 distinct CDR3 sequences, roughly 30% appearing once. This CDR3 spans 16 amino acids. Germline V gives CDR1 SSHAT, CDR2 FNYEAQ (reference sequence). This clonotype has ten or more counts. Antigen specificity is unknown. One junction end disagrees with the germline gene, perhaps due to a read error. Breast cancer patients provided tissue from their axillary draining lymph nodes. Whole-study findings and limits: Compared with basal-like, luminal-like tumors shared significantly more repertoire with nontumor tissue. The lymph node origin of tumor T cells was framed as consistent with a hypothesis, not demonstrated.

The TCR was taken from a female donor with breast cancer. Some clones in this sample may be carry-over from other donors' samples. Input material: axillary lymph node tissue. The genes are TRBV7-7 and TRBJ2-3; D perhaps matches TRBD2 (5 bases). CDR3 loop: CASSPGVRARTDTQYF. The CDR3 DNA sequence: TGTGCTAGCAGCCCCGGCGTGAGGGCCCGCACAGATACGCAGTATTTT.